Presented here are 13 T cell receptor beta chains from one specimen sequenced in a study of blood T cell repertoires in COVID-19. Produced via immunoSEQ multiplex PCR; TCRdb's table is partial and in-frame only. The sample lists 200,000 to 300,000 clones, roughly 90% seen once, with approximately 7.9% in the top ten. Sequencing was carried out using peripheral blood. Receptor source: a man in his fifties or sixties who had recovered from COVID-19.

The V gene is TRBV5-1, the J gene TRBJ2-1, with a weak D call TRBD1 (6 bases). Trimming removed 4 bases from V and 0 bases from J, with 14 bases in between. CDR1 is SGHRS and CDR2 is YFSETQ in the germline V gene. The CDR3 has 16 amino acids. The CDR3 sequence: CASSVTGISSYNEQFF. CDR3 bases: TGCGCCAGCAGCGTAACAGGGATTAGCTCCTACAATGAGCAGTTCTTC. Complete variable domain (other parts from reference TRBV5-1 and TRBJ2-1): KAGVTQTPRYLIKTRGQQVTLSCSPISGHRSVSWYQQTPGQGLQFLFEYFSETQRNKGNFPGRFSGRQFSNSRSEMNVSTLELGDSALYLCASSVTGISSYNEQFFGPGTRLTVL.

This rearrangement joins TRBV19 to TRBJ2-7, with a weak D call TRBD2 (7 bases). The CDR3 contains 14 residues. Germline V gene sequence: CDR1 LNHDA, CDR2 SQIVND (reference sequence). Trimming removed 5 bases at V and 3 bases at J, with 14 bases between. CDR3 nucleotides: TGTGCCAGTAGTCCTCGAGGGGGGGGCTACGAGCAGTACTTC. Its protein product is CASSPRGGGYEQYF. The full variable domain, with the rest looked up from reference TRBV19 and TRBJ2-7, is DGGITQSPKYLFRKEGQNVTLSCEQNLNHDAMYWYRQDPGQGLRLIYYSQIVNDFQKGDIAEGYSVSREKKESFPLTVTSAQKNPTAFYLCASSPRGGGYEQYFGPGTRLTVT.

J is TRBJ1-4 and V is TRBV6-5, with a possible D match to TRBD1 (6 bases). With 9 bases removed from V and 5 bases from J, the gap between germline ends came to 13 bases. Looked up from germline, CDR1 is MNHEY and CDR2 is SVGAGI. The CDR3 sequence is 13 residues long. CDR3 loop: CASATGSNEKLFF. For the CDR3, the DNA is TGTGCCAGTGCTACAGGGTCAAATGAAAAACTGTTTTTT.

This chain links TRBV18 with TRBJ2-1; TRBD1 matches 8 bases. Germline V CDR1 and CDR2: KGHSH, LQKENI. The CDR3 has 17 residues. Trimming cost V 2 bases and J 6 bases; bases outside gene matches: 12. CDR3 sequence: CASSPMAGGLGVNEQFF. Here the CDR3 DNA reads TGTGCCAGCTCACCAATGGCAGGGGGCTTGGGGGTCAATGAGCAGTTCTTC.

The CDR3 bases are TGTGCCAGCAGTCTCAACCGGGACTCTAGGGACCAGCAGTACTTC. It specifies CASSLNRDSRDQQYF. V usage is TRBV6-5 and J usage is TRBJ2-7; maybe TRBD2 (6 bases). V was trimmed by 5 bases and J by 8 bases, leaving 22 bases between them. The CDR3 covers 15 residues. Looked up from germline, CDR1 is MNHEY and CDR2 is SVGAGI.

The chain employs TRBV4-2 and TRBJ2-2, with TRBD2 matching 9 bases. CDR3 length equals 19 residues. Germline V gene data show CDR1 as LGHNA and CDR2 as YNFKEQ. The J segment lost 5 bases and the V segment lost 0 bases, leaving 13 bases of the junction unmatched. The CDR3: CASSQDLNVAGGRTGELFF. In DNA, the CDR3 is TGTGCCAGCAGCCAAGATCTCAATGTCGCGGGGGGGCGGACCGGGGAGCTGTTTTTT.

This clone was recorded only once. CDR3 protein: CASIGQFNQPQHF. The CDR3 DNA is TGTGCCAGCATTGGACAGTTCAATCAGCCCCAGCATTTT. The rearrangement uses TRBV6-6 and TRBJ1-5, with D possibly matching TRBD1 (6 bases). CDR3 length: 13 amino acids. Trimming took 7 bases from V and 3 from J, leaving 10 bases between them. CDR1 and CDR2 (germline): MNHNY, SVGAGI (reference sequence).

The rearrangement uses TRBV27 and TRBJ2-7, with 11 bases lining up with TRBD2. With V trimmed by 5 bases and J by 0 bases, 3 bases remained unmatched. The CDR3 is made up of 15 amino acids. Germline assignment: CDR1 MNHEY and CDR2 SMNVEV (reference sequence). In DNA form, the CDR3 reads TGTGCCAGCAGTGGACTAGCGGGCCCCTCCTACGAGCAGTACTTC. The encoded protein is CASSGLAGPSYEQYF.

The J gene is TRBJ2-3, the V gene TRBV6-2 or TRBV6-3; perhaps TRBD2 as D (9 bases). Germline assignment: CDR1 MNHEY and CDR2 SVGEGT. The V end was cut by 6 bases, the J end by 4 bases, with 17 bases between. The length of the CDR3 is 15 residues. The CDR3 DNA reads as TGTGCCAGCAGCAGGGGGCTAGCGGGGCCAGATACGCAGTATTTT. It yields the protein CASSRGLAGPDTQYF.

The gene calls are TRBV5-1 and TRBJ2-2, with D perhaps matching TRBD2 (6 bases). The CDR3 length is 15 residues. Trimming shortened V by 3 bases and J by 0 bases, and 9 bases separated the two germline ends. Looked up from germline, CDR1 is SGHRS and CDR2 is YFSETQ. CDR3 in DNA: TGCGCCAGCAGCTCACTAGCTACGAACACCGGGGAGCTGTTTTTT. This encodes CASSSLATNTGELFF. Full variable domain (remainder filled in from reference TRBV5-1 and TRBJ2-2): KAGVTQTPRYLIKTRGQQVTLSCSPISGHRSVSWYQQTPGQGLQFLFEYFSETQRNKGNFPGRFSGRQFSNSRSEMNVSTLELGDSALYLCASSSLATNTGELFFGEGSRLTVL.

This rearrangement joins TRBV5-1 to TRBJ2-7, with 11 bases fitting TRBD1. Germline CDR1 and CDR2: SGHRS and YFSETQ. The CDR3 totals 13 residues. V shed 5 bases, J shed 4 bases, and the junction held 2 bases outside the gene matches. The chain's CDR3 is CASSGQGAYEQYV. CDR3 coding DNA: TGCGCCAGCAGTGGACAGGGGGCTTACGAGCAGTACGTC.

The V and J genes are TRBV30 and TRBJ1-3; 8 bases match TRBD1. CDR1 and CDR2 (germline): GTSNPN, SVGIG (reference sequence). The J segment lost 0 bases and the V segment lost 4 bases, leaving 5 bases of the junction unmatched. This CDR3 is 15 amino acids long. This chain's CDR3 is CAWTRTGSSGNTIYF. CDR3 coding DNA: TGTGCCTGGACCCGGACAGGGAGCTCTGGAAACACCATATATTTT.

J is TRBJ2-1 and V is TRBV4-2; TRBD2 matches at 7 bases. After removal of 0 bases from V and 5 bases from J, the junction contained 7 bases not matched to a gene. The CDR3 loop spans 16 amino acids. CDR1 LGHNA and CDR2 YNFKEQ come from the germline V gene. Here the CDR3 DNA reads TGTGCCAGCAGCCAAGATGATCGGGGGGTGCACAATGAGCAGTTCTTC. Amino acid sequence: CASSQDDRGVHNEQFF.